These T cell receptor beta chains were read from a single sample in a study of cytomegalovirus exposure and HLA in healthy donors. TCRdb's table, derived via immunoSEQ multiplex PCR, lists solely in-frame clones and lacks some. This sample carries approximately 160,000 clones, just under 90% of them seen once, and the ten largest clones take over 4%. The sequencing input was PBMCs. The receptors here all came from a young man in good health and CMV-seropositive. CDR3s include the opening cysteine and the closing phenylalanine or tryptophan. D genes are given only for firm matches. Only part of the rows carry a size: once, few, many, or a class if the clone is expanded.

>TRBD2|.|TRBJ2-3|TRBV5-1
CASSLRLAGGTDTQYF
TGCGCCAGCAGCTTGCGGCTAGCGGGAGGCACAGATACGCAGTATTTT
>TRBD1|.|TRBJ1-1|TRBV7-9
CASSLSDRDGTEAFF
TGTGCCAGCAGCTTATCCGACAGGGATGGGACTGAAGCTTTCTTT
>TRBD1|.|TRBJ1-2|TRBV2
CASSEATTGLGSGYTF
TGTGCCAGCAGTGAAGCCACGACAGGGTTGGGGAGTGGCTACACCTTC
>.|few|TRBJ1-5|TRBV27
CASSFEWSQPQHF
TGTGCCAGCAGTTTCGAGTGGAGTCAGCCCCAGCATTTT
>TRBD1|once|TRBJ2-1|TRBV29-1
CSVRRQGGSYNEQFF
TGCAGCGTACGCCGACAGGGCGGGTCCTACAATGAGCAGTTCTTC
>TRBD1|.|TRBJ2-7|TRBV19
CASSADRGFTYEQYF
TGTGCCAGTAGTGCAGACAGGGGTTTTACCTACGAGCAGTACTTC
>.|.|TRBJ1-1|TRBV5-4
CASSLLPRNTEAFF
TGTGCCAGCAGCTTGTTGCCCAGGAACACTGAAGCTTTCTTT
>TRBD2|.|TRBJ2-3|TRBV9
CASSVDGRGRITDTQYF
TGTGCCAGCAGCGTAGATGGTCGCGGGAGAATCACAGATACGCAGTATTTT
>TRBD2|few|TRBJ2-1|TRBV19
CASSISGIYNEQFF
TGTGCCAGTAGTATTAGCGGGATTTACAATGAGCAGTTCTTC
>.|.|TRBJ1-5|TRBV6-1
CASTGTGPNQPQHF
TGTGCCAGCACGGGTACAGGGCCAAATCAGCCCCAGCATTTT
>.|.|TRBJ2-7|TRBV11-3
CASSFRLETYEQYF
TGTGCCAGCAGCTTTAGACTTGAGACCTACGAGCAGTACTTC
>.|once|TRBJ1-2|TRBV19
CASSTTQGDFSGYTF
TGTGCCAGTAGTACCACACAGGGCGATTTCTCTGGCTACACCTTC
>.|.|TRBJ2-5|TRBV2
CASRGQSQETQYF
TGTGCCAGCAGAGGACAGAGCCAAGAGACCCAGTACTTC
>TRBD2|.|TRBJ2-1|TRBV7-2
CASSPLAGPTYNEQFF
TGTGCCAGCAGCCCGTTAGCGGGACCCACCTACAATGAGCAGTTCTTC
>TRBD1|.|TRBJ1-1|TRBV5-1
CASSPLTGGTTEAFF
TGCGCCAGCAGCCCATTGACAGGGGGGACCACTGAAGCTTTCTTT
>TRBD1|few|TRBJ1-1|TRBV6-1
CASSVTGEEAFF
TGTGCCAGCAGTGTAACAGGGGAGGAAGCTTTCTTT
>.|.|TRBJ2-6|TRBV6-5
CASTISGANVLTF
TGTGCCAGCACTATTTCTGGGGCCAACGTCCTGACTTTC
>TRBD1|.|TRBJ1-1|TRBV15
CATSRDLRQGAERNTEAFF
TGTGCCACCAGCAGAGATTTAAGACAGGGAGCTGAGCGGAACACTGAAGCTTTCTTT
>.|.|TRBJ2-2|TRBV5-4
CASSRGSDTGELFF
TGTGCCAGCTCCCGGGGGTCGGACACCGGGGAGCTGTTTTTT
>TRBD2|.|TRBJ2-2|TRBV28
CASSTSGRTGELFF
TGTGCCAGCAGTACTAGCGGGAGGACCGGGGAGCTGTTTTTT
>TRBD1|.|TRBJ1-5|TRBV9
CASSQDRGHQPQHF
TGTGCCAGCAGCCAGGACAGGGGGCATCAGCCCCAGCATTTT
>TRBD1|.|TRBJ1-2|TRBV5-6
CASSGDRGNYGYTF
TGTGCCAGCAGCGGGGACAGGGGAAACTATGGCTACACCTTC
>.|.|TRBJ2-7|TRBV19
CASSMGRDYEQYF
TGTGCCAGTAGTATGGGCAGGGATTACGAGCAGTACTTC
>.|.|TRBJ2-7|TRBV7-9
CASSPAGGAYEQYF
TGTGCCAGCAGCCCGGCGGGCGGGGCCTACGAGCAGTACTTC
>.|.|TRBJ1-1|TRBV7-9
CASSLGIQGTTEAFF
TGTGCCAGCAGCTTAGGTATTCAGGGGACAACTGAAGCTTTCTTT
>TRBD2|.|TRBJ2-3|TRBV6-4
CASSRPGLVTDTQYF
TGTGCCAGCAGTAGACCGGGACTAGTTACAGATACGCAGTATTTT
>.|.|TRBJ1-1|TRBV2
CASNVAAVNTEAFF
TGTGCCAGCAACGTGGCTGCCGTGAACACTGAAGCTTTCTTT
>.|.|TRBJ2-5|TRBV11-3
CASSLDGWSQETQYF
TGTGCCAGCAGCTTAGATGGATGGAGCCAAGAGACCCAGTACTTC
>TRBD1|.|TRBJ2-5|TRBV6-1
CASSRDRSQETQYF
TGTGCCAGCAGTCGGGACAGGAGCCAAGAGACCCAGTACTTC